These 11 T cell receptor beta chains came from one sample sequenced in a study of blood T cell repertoires in COVID-19. TCRdb keeps only in-frame clones here, not all; method: immunoSEQ multiplex PCR. The data hold around 240,000 clones, with about 87% observed a single time. Specimen: PBMCs or T cells enriched from blood (not recorded which). Receptors originate from a man over 45 who had been exposed to COVID-19.

This sequence joins TRBV11-2 and TRBJ2-1, with 11 nucleotides matching TRBD2. This CDR3 is built from 18 residues. The germline V gene has CDR1 SGHAT and CDR2 FQNNGV. Unmatched junction bases numbered 10, after V lost 3 bases and J lost 3 bases. CDR3: CASSFLGTSGLNYNEQFF. The CDR3 nucleotides read TGTGCCAGCAGCTTCTTGGGGACTAGCGGACTAAACTACAATGAGCAGTTCTTC. Together with reference TRBV11-2 and TRBJ2-1, the CDR3 gives the full variable domain: EAGVAQSPRYKIIEKRQSVAFWCNPISGHATLYWYQQILGQGPKLLIQFQNNGVVDDSQLPKDRFSAERLKGVDSTLKIQPAKLEDSAVYLCASSFLGTSGLNYNEQFFGPGTRLTVL.

The rearrangement joins TRBV28 to TRBJ1-2; D is unresolved. CDR1 and CDR2 from the germline V gene are MDHEN and SYDVKM. The V end was cut by 6 bases, the J end by 6 bases, with 17 bases between. The CDR3 consists of 14 residues. CDR3 sequence: CASSLLAGSHGYTF. In DNA form, the CDR3 reads TGTGCCAGCAGCCTCCTAGCCGGTTCTCATGGCTACACCTTC.

V gene TRBV28 combines with J gene TRBJ2-7, with 10 bases that match TRBD1. Unmatched junction bases numbered 6, after V lost 3 bases and J lost 4 bases. The CDR3 has 15 residues. CDR1 is MDHEN, CDR2 SYDVKM, per germline. The CDR3 DNA reads TGTGCCAGCAGTTTTCCGGGACAGGGGATGTACGAGCAGTACGTC. It translates to CASSFPGQGMYEQYV.

CDR3 sequence reads: CASSIGEKLFF. The CDR3 nucleotides read TGTGCCAGTAGTATCGGTGAAAAACTGTTTTTT. The chain couples TRBV19 to TRBJ1-4; the D is unclear. The CDR3 runs 11 residues. Per germline, CDR1 LNHDA and CDR2 SQIVND (reference sequence). Trimming removed 3 bases at V and 7 bases at J, with 3 bases between.

V gene TRBV7-9 combines with J gene TRBJ2-6; the D gene is possibly TRBD2 (5 bases). CDR1 is SEHNR, CDR2 FQNEAQ, per germline (reference sequence). Trimming shortened V by 3 bases and J by 7 bases, and 19 bases separated the two germline ends. This CDR3 region has 17 residues. The CDR3 protein is CASSLNSGSDKANVLTF. CDR3 coding DNA: TGTGCCAGCAGCTTGAACAGCGGATCGGATAAAGCCAACGTCCTGACTTTC.

The chain carries TRBV2 and TRBJ1-5, with TRBD1 identical over 7 bases. V lost 5 bases, J lost 7 bases, and 11 bases stayed unmatched. Germline V CDR1 and CDR2: SNHLY, FYNNEI. CDR3 size: 15 residues. The CDR3 nucleotides are TGTGCCAGCAGTTACGACCGGCAGGGGGGACAGCCCCAGCATTTT. Its translation is CASSYDRQGGQPQHF.

The genes are TRBV5-6 and TRBJ1-1; no firm D call. V was pared by 2 bases and J by 1 base, with 9 bases between. The CDR3 runs 14 residues. Germline assignment: CDR1 SGHDT and CDR2 YYEEEE. The CDR3 bases are TGTGCCAGCAGCTTCGCGTTTGGGAACACTGAAGCTTTCTTT. Translating gives CASSFAFGNTEAFF.

The CDR3 DNA follows: TGTGCCAGCAGTCCCACAGGGACTAGCGAGATCACAGATACGCAGTATTTT. Its translation is CASSPTGTSEITDTQYF. The chain joins TRBV28 to TRBJ2-3; 10 nucleotides line up with TRBD2. This CDR3 is built from 17 residues. Germline trimming cut 5 bases from V and 2 bases from J; bases unmatched to any gene: 10. Looked up from germline, CDR1 is MDHEN and CDR2 is SYDVKM.

As DNA, the CDR3 is TGTGCCAGCAGTGACTATAGCAATCAGCCCCAGCATTTT. Translating gives CASSDYSNQPQHF. The chain is built from TRBV27 and TRBJ1-5; D not resolved. V shed 5 bases and J shed 0 bases, with 5 bases lying between them. CDR3 length: 13 amino acids. Germline V gene sequence: CDR1 MNHEY, CDR2 SMNVEV (reference sequence).

The chain recombines TRBV9 with TRBJ2-1; 11 bases align to TRBD2. Germline-derived CDR1 and CDR2 are SGDLS and YYNGEE. The CDR3 totals 17 residues. V gave up 1 base and J gave up 6 bases; unmatched junction bases: 9. The CDR3 nucleotides read TGTGCCAGCAGCGTAAGCACTAGCGGGAGAAGGTTCAATGAGCAGTTCTTC. As protein: CASSVSTSGRRFNEQFF.

The chain combines TRBV6-5 with TRBJ1-5, with D perhaps matching TRBD1 (6 bases). Germline CDR1 and CDR2: MNHEY and SVGAGI. Trimming removed 6 bases at V and 5 bases at J, with 11 bases between. This CDR3 is built from 13 residues. The CDR3 spells CASSWTDDQPQHF. CDR3 sequence (DNA): TGTGCCAGCAGCTGGACAGACGATCAGCCCCAGCATTTT.